The sequence of this T cell receptor beta chain was determined in a study of cytomegalovirus exposure and HLA in healthy donors. Whole-study context: An earlier analysis identified approximately 120 million unique TCR beta sequences in about 179 million T cells.

The PCR ran on 60 Vbeta and 13 Jbeta primers. TCRdb's copy holds only in-frame clones and misses some; the assay was immunoSEQ multiplex PCR. This sample has about 40,000 clones; 45% to 65% occur once, and the top ten carry around 10%. The study's findings and limits: The study flagged fewer than 200 TCR beta chains as cytomegalovirus-associated. TCR beta V- and J-gene trimming was later associated with a missense DCLRE1C variant.

Germline CDR1 and CDR2: SEHNR and FQNEAQ (reference sequence). The CDR3 has 15 residues. V dropped 3 bases and J dropped 5; count of bases not matched to a gene: 6. Comment on this clone: What it binds is not known.

This clonotype was sampled from a human donor in good health. Sequencing was performed on PBMCs. The chain couples TRBV7-9 to TRBJ1-2; the match to TRBD1 covers 10 bases. The CDR3 loop is CASSFGQGVEYGYTF. CDR3 nucleotides: TGTGCCAGCAGCTTCGGACAGGGGGTTGAGTATGGCTACACCTTC.